The 3 T cell receptor beta chains below come from one sample, sequenced in a study of cytomegalovirus exposure and HLA in healthy donors. The PCR made use of 60 Vbeta and 13 Jbeta primers. TCRdb's copy holds only in-frame clones and misses some; the assay was immunoSEQ multiplex PCR. The data contain around 200,000 clones, roughly three quarters of them singletons. The sequencing sample was made of PBMCs. The origin of the receptors is a male donor in good health and CMV-seronegative.

This clone was recorded a few times. The chain recombines TRBV6-5 with TRBJ2-5, with 8 bases matching TRBD1. The J call is uncertain, as TRBJ2-7 better fits the DNA end. Germline CDR1 MNHEY, CDR2 SVGAGI. CDR3 length: 15 amino acids. DNA for the CDR3: TGTGCCAGCAGTTACTCCGGGACAGGATTATACGAGCAGTACTTC. It translates to CASSYSGTGLYEQYF.

This clone was seen more than once but under ten times. The rearrangement uses TRBV7-3 and TRBJ2-3; D perhaps matches TRBD2 (6 bases). Germline assignment: CDR1 SGHTA and CDR2 FQGTGA. V was clipped by 5 bases and J by 6 bases, with 18 bases between them. The CDR3 extends over 15 amino acids. The CDR3 DNA reads TGTGCCAGCAGCCGAGCTGGCGCTGCGGGGGATACGCAGTATTTT. The encoded protein is CASSRAGAAGDTQYF.

The chain couples TRBV5-4 to TRBJ2-3; D is uncertain. V lost 3 bases to trimming and J lost 3 bases, with 8 bases between them. CDR3 length: 13 amino acids. Germline V lookup: CDR1 SGHNT, CDR2 YYREEE (reference sequence). The CDR3 spells CASSSSVTDTQYF. The CDR3, as DNA: TGTGCCAGCAGCTCGAGCGTTACAGATACGCAGTATTTT.